This record looks at one T cell receptor (beta chain) sequence and its context. These data come from a study of blood T cell repertoires in COVID-19. Study as a whole: The United States, Italy and Spain supplied acute and convalescent COVID-19 samples. PBMCs, B-cell-depleted T cells, or T cells provided the cDNA or gDNA that made up the material.

As handled by the study authors: It was from reference gene primer amplification that nucleated cell counts were estimated. Data came from immunoSEQ multiplex PCR; TCRdb stores just in-frame clones and leaves some out. V, J and clone size were drawn from that table, and D and trimming were deduced from the DNA. The sample gives about 260,000 clones, 80% to 90% of which show up once; approximately 2.2% is in the top ten. Germline values: CDR1 LGHDT, CDR2 YNNKEL (reference sequence). V lost 2 bases and J 2 bases, leaving 14 bases between the germline ends. The CDR3 extends over 16 amino acids. This TCR was recovered from a woman aged 45-65 years with acute or convalescent COVID-19. The rearrangement joins TRBV3-1 (or the pseudogene TRBV3-2) to TRBJ2-3; the D gene is possibly TRBD2 (7 bases). Sequenced input: peripheral blood. The CDR3 bases are TGTGCCAGCAGCCAAAGGGGGGGCGGGGTCACAGATACGCAGTATTTT. Its protein is CASSQRGGGVTDTQYF.